Listed below are T cell receptor beta chains from one sample, sequenced in a study of T cell repertoires in aging, cancer and after chemotherapy. TCRdb re-called the multiplex PCR reads through MiXCR, storing one row per CDR3 protein. The repertoire consists of about 12,000 distinct CDR3 sequences, with around 29% occurring once and the leading ten covering over 9%. The sequenced sample was blood. The receptors shown here come from a human donor in good health. The donor label of this sample is uncertain. CDR3s leave out the opening cysteine and the closing phenylalanine or tryptophan.

>TRBV7-2
ASSLAGTTPTDTQY
>TRBV18
ASSQPGGRPSTDTQY
>TRBV5-6
ASSILSYEQY
>TRBV29-1
SAKYGELF
>TRBV5-6
ASSLRVAEKLF
>TRBV19
ASSIDDSNTGELF
>TRBV6-2/TRBV6-3
ASTGQGSNQPQH
>TRBV7-9
ASSLGASTDTQY
>TRBV30
AWSPPQFPEAF
>TRBV30
AWSLMGGTQVEQF
>TRBV20-1
SARDRGRSYEQY
>TRBV30
AWSVGETQY
>TRBV6-6
ASSSAGGATNEKLF
>TRBV20-1
SAGGGQGLNQPQH
>TRBV27
ASGEDEQF
>TRBV6-4
ASSPGNTQY
>TRBV19
ASRQPDRAHGYT
>TRBV5-4
ASSLGRGSNTGELF
>TRBV5-1
ASSLTGGNNEQF
>TRBV20-1
SAASGPQETQY
>TRBV20-1
SARDRSEKLF
>TRBV5-6
ASSSGDEDTQY
>TRBV6-4
ASSVTSGGTDTQY
>TRBV20-1
SATTAGTGARFPLH
>TRBV18
ASSDGQSPLH
>TRBV12-3/TRBV12-4
ASSLGPSWSSYNEQF
>TRBV6-4
ASNPRGRIAPLH
>TRBV27
ASKQGYSGELF
>TRBV12-3/TRBV12-4
ASSLHSFSGTIY
>TRBV15
ATSSPNRKTQY
>TRBV19
ASSIRGQLNTEAF
>TRBV19
ASSTVAGDSYNEQF
>TRBV15
ATRGPPSYNEQF
>TRBV6-1
ASSQSPTGRNNSPLH
>TRBV5-5
ASSPTGNPNYGYT
>TRBV7-9
ASSPTGEGGYT
>TRBV5-6
ASSLGGGYYEQY
>TRBV6-1
ASSSPTGTGAAYEQY
>TRBV15
ATSRGDRGSYNEQF
>TRBV10-3
AISPTGDTKAF
>TRBV13
ASSLSGYEQY
>TRBV18
ASSPPRGLGEAF
>TRBV5-5
ASSFRQKSSYEQY
>TRBV6-5
ASSQDRDYGYT
>TRBV12-3/TRBV12-4
ATQTGGFSQPQH
>TRBV5-6
ASSLGGGAVVETQY
>TRBV7-3
ASSTGASYEQY
>TRBV6-1
ASSRWAGRTNEKLF
>TRBV18
ASSPSGGVGSNQPQH
>TRBV20-1
SAREPGLGSGEQY
>TRBV20-1
SARLQGFGTDTQY
>TRBV18
ASSPPLGTSPLH